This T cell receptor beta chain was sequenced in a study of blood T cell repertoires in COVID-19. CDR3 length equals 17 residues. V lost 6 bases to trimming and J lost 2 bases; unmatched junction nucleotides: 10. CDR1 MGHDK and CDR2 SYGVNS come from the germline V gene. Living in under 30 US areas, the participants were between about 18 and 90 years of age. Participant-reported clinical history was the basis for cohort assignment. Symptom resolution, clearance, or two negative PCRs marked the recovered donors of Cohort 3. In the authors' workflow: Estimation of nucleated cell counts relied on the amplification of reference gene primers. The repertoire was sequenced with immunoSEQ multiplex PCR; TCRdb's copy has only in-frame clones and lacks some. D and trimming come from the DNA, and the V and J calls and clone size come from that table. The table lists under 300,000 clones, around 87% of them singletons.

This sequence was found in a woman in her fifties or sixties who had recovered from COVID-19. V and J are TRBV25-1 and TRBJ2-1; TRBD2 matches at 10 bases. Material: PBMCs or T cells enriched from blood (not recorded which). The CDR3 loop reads CASSSSGRVNAYNEQFF. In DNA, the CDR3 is TGTGCCAGCAGCTCTAGCGGGAGAGTAAATGCCTACAATGAGCAGTTCTTC.